These 21 T cell receptor beta chains were sequenced from one sample in a study of post-analysis software for immune sequencing data. General study points: Patients carried several TRBV segments more frequently than controls did, and TRBV5-6, TRBV5-1 and TRBV20-1 were among them.

The authors incorporated unique molecular identifiers into the TCR beta cDNA libraries. TCRdb reprocessed the PCR reads with MiXCR, giving one entry per CDR3 protein. The data hold approximately 730,000 distinct CDR3 sequences, with 35% to 55% observed a single time. No antigen is known for these receptors. The sample taken for sequencing was blood. The receptors come from a girl aged 5-17 years with multiple sclerosis.

The gene calls are TRBV20-1 and TRBJ2-1; the D gene is possibly TRBD2 (6 bases). The germline CDR1 and CDR2 sequences are DFQATT and SNEGSKA (reference sequence). This CDR3 is built from 14 residues. The V and J ends lost 6 bases and 2 bases respectively, with 14 bases between them. CDR3 bases: TGCAGTGCCGGTCGGGAGACGGCCTACAATGAGCAGTTCTTC. It yields the protein CSAGRETAYNEQFF.

This rearrangement joins TRBV5-1 to TRBJ2-7, with TRBD2 matching over 8 bases. This CDR3 is 16 amino acids long. Germline CDR1 is SGHRS and CDR2 is YFSETQ. The V segment lost 2 bases and the J segment 0 bases; nucleotides outside the gene matches: 7. The DNA of the CDR3 is TGCGCCAGCAGCTTAACTAGCGGACCTAGCTCCTACGAGCAGTACTTC. It codes for CASSLTSGPSSYEQYF. Supplemented by reference TRBV5-1 and TRBJ2-7, the full variable domain reads KAGVTQTPRYLIKTRGQQVTLSCSPISGHRSVSWYQQTPGQGLQFLFEYFSETQRNKGNFPGRFSGRQFSNSRSEMNVSTLELGDSALYLCASSLTSGPSSYEQYFGPGTRLTVT.

The chain recombines TRBV6-1 with TRBJ2-1; TRBD1 aligns across 7 bases. Germline-derived CDR1 and CDR2 are MNHNS and SASEGT. With V trimmed by 4 bases and J by 9 bases, 12 bases remained unmatched. The CDR3 extends over 15 amino acids. The DNA for the CDR3 is TGTGCCAGCAGTGCCCCGACAGGGATGAGTGGTGAGCAGTTCTTC. Amino acid sequence: CASSAPTGMSGEQFF.

The chain is built from TRBV9 and TRBJ2-7; the D call may be TRBD1 or TRBD2 (6 bases each). Germline V gene sequence: CDR1 SGDLS, CDR2 YYNGEE. V lost 2 bases to trimming and J lost 4 bases, with 16 bases between them. This CDR3 spans 15 amino acids. The CDR3 region is CASSVRGEAQYEQYF. The DNA for the CDR3 is TGTGCCAGCAGCGTGAGGGGGGAGGCCCAATACGAGCAGTACTTC.

In this sample, this clonotype turned up a few times. V and J are TRBV20-1 and TRBJ2-3; 8 bases fit TRBD2. After removal of 3 bases from V and 3 bases from J, the junction contained 5 bases not matched to a gene. The CDR3 has 14 residues. From germline, CDR1 is DFQATT and CDR2 SNEGSKA (reference sequence). CDR3 amino acids: CSASIRGGTDTQYF. For the CDR3, the DNA is TGCAGTGCTAGTATCCGGGGGGGTACAGATACGCAGTATTTT.

This clonotype was observed a handful of times. This rearrangement joins TRBV29-1 to TRBJ1-2; D ambiguous. The length of the CDR3 is 12 residues. The germline gives CDR1 SQVTM, CDR2 ANQGSEA. V lost 0 bases and J 8 bases, leaving 10 bases between the germline ends. Here the CDR3 reads CSVEDGFLGYTF. Written as DNA, the CDR3 is TGCAGCGTTGAAGACGGGTTTTTGGGCTACACCTTC. The full variable domain, rest sourced from reference TRBV29-1 and TRBJ1-2, is SAVISQKPSRDICQRGTSLTIQCQVDSQVTMMFWYRQQPGQSLTLIATANQGSEATYESGFVIDKFPISRPNLTFSTLTVSNMSPEDSSIYLCSVEDGFLGYTFGSGTRLTVV.

This clonotype appeared a few times. One end of the junction varies from germline; a read error may be responsible. The chain uses TRBV2 and TRBJ2-7; 9 nucleotides match TRBD1. Per germline, CDR1 SNHLY and CDR2 FYNNEI. The CDR3 sequence is 14 residues long. The CDR3 is CARSGTGNSYEQYF. The CDR3 bases are TGTGCCAGAAGTGGGACAGGGAATTCCTACGAGCAGTACTTC.

This clonotype was observed a single time. The V call is TRBV7-9, the J call TRBJ2-1; 14 nucleotides match TRBD2. The CDR3 has 17 residues. CDR1 SEHNR and CDR2 FQNEAQ come from the germline V gene (reference sequence). Trimming removed 2 bases from V and 7 bases from J; junction bases left unmatched: 7. CDR3 residues: CASSLPYGTSGGNEQFF. CDR3 DNA: TGTGCCAGCAGCTTACCTTACGGGACTAGCGGGGGTAATGAGCAGTTCTTC.

This chain joins TRBV29-1 and TRBJ2-3; 16 bases align to TRBD2. The germline V gene has CDR1 SQVTM and CDR2 ANQGSEA. CDR3 length equals 16 residues. The V and J ends lost 1 base and 5 bases, in that order; junction bases with no gene match: 3. DNA for the CDR3: TGCAGCGTTGAAGGGGGGACTAGCGGGAGGGAAGATACGCAGTATTTT. Translation gives CSVEGGTSGREDTQYF.

This clonotype was counted a few times. The chain is built from TRBV12-5 and TRBJ1-2, with 10 bases identical to TRBD1. Germline V gene lookup returns CDR1 LGHNT and CDR2 FRNRAP. With 9 bases clipped from V and 8 bases from J, the junction kept 21 bases outside the gene matches. CDR3 size: 17 residues. CDR3 sequence reads: CASLAGDRGPTLMGYTF. DNA of the CDR3: TGTGCTAGCCTTGCAGGGGACAGGGGTCCTACTTTGATGGGCTACACCTTC.

The chain employs TRBV29-1 and TRBJ2-3; TRBD2 aligns across 8 bases. V trimming: 3 bases; J trimming: 4 bases; junction bases outside the gene matches: 3. In germline, CDR1 is SQVTM, CDR2 ANQGSEA. The CDR3 has 13 amino acids. Here the CDR3 reads CSVDEGLADTQYF. In DNA form, the CDR3 reads TGCAGCGTTGATGAGGGACTAGCAGATACGCAGTATTTT.

The rearrangement links TRBV29-1 to TRBJ2-7; TRBD2 matches 8 bases. CDR3 length equals 13 residues. V dropped 1 base and J dropped 4; count of bases not matched to a gene: 3. CDR1 and CDR2 (germline): SQVTM, ANQGSEA. CDR3 region: CSVEGSSGYEQYF. The CDR3 bases are TGCAGCGTTGAAGGATCTAGCGGGTACGAGCAGTACTTC.

The genes are TRBV29-1 and TRBJ1-2; 11 bases are shared with TRBD1. CDR3 length equals 14 residues. Germline CDR1 is SQVTM and CDR2 is ANQGSEA. Trimming took 4 bases from V and 0 from J; bases not matched to a gene: 1. CDR3 region: CSVGGQGANYGYTF. The CDR3 DNA reads TGCAGCGTTGGGGGACAGGGGGCTAACTATGGCTACACCTTC.

This clonotype was observed a few times. The DNA for the CDR3 is TGTGCCAGCAGTGAATCCCCAGGGGTCGTCTCCGGGGCCAACGTCCTGACTTTC. Protein sequence: CASSESPGVVSGANVLTF. The rearrangement uses TRBV25-1 and TRBJ2-6; D possibly corresponds to TRBD1 (6 bases). The CDR3 is 18 residues long. V was cut by 1 base and J by 4 bases, with 17 bases left in between. The germline V gene encodes CDR1 MGHDK and CDR2 SYGVNS. The entire variable domain, with the rest obtained from reference TRBV25-1 and TRBJ2-6, is as follows: EADIYQTPRYLVIGTGKKITLECSQTMGHDKMYWYQQDPGMELHLIHYSYGVNSTEKGDLSSESTVSRIRTEHFPLTLESARPSHTSQYLCASSESPGVVSGANVLTFGAGSRLTVL.

This clonotype was found a few times. The rearrangement uses TRBV27 and TRBJ2-5; possibly TRBD2 for D (5 bases). CDR3 length: 14 residues. The V gene lost 1 base and the J gene lost 11 bases, with 17 bases spanning the gap. Germline V CDR1 and CDR2: MNHEY, SMNVEV (reference sequence). This CDR3 reads CASSLLGSSYGQYF. The CDR3 region has the DNA TGTGCCAGCAGTTTATTGGGGAGCTCCTACGGGCAGTACTTC.

The rearrangement joins TRBV5-1 to TRBJ2-7; the D gene is possibly TRBD2 (5 bases). Germline CDR1 SGHRS, CDR2 YFSETQ. V gave up 3 bases and J gave up 0 bases, with 16 bases separating them. This CDR3 comprises 16 residues. In DNA form, the CDR3 reads TGCGCCAGCAGCTCCTCGAGGACGGGAAGCTCCTACGAGCAGTACTTC. Translating it yields CASSSSRTGSSYEQYF.

This clonotype was recorded once. This sequence joins TRBV30 and TRBJ2-3, with TRBD2 matching over 8 bases. The CDR3 extends over 13 amino acids. The trim removed 7 bases at V and 4 bases at J, leaving 7 bases unmatched. Germline V lookup: CDR1 GTSNPN, CDR2 SVGIG (reference sequence). The CDR3 reads CASRRGRSDTQYF. DNA for the CDR3: TGTGCCTCCCGACGCGGGAGGTCAGATACGCAGTATTTT.

This clonotype has more than one count but fewer than ten. The chain links TRBV5-1 to TRBJ1-1; D uncertain. This CDR3 is built from 15 residues. Trimming stripped 0 bases from V and 1 base from J, with 10 bases between. Germline V lookup: CDR1 SGHRS, CDR2 YFSETQ. CDR3 loop: CASSLGYLGNTEAFF. The CDR3, as DNA: TGCGCCAGCAGCTTGGGATATCTGGGGAACACTGAAGCTTTCTTT.

CDR3 loop: CASPKGDSNYEQYF. CDR3 in DNA: TGTGCCAGCCCAAAGGGGGACTCAAACTACGAGCAGTACTTC. The chain recombines TRBV7-3 with TRBJ2-7; D is perhaps TRBD1 or TRBD2 (6 bases each). V was cut by 8 bases and J by 3 bases, with 17 bases left in between. This CDR3 region has 14 residues. The germline V gene encodes CDR1 SGHTA and CDR2 FQGTGA.

The chain has TRBV4-1 and TRBJ2-3; D is ambiguous. V was shortened by 4 bases and J by 0 bases, with 8 bases between the two germline ends. Germline CDR1 and CDR2: MGHRA and YSYEKL. The length of the CDR3 is 14 residues. The CDR3 reads CASSREGSTDTQYF. The CDR3 region has the DNA TGCGCCAGCAGCCGGGAAGGGAGCACAGATACGCAGTATTTT.

The sample holds a few counts of this clonotype. The chain employs TRBV7-9 and TRBJ2-7; 9 positions agree with TRBD1. The CDR3 extends over 14 amino acids. Germline V gives CDR1 SEHNR, CDR2 FQNEAQ (reference sequence). V lost 5 bases to trimming and J lost 3 bases; unmatched junction nucleotides: 5. The CDR3 region is CASSARDRVYEQYF. CDR3 DNA: TGTGCCAGCAGCGCTAGGGACAGGGTCTACGAGCAGTACTTC.